Listed below are T cell receptor beta chains from one sample, sequenced in a study of blood T cell repertoires in COVID-19. Assay used: immunoSEQ multiplex PCR; TCRdb lists only in-frame clones, some missing. This table holds 120,000 or so clones, about 86% found once. The source material was peripheral blood. The receptors originated from a woman between 50 and 59 years old with acute or convalescent COVID-19. Each CDR3 is given with its conserved first and last residue. The D gene is left open where the match is weak. Clone size is shown for a subset of rows, as once, few, many or a class of expanded clone.

V gene	J gene	clone size	D gene	CDR3 DNA	CDR3 protein
TRBV6-5	TRBJ2-5	.	TRBD2	TGTGCCAGCAGTTACGAGCGGGGGGTAAGATGGACCCAGTACTTC	CASSYERGVRWTQYF
TRBV7-3	TRBJ2-6	.	TRBD1	TGTGCCAGCAGCTTCCCCGACAGGGGTGGGGCCAACGTCCTGACTTTC	CASSFPDRGGANVLTF
TRBV10-3	TRBJ2-1	.	TRBD2	TGTGCCATCAGTTCCGGGGGGACCTACAATGAGCAGTTCTTC	CAISSGGTYNEQFF
TRBV18	TRBJ2-2	.	.	TGTGCCAGCTCACCTCAACTTCCCAACACCGGGGAGCTGTTTTTT	CASSPQLPNTGELFF
TRBV5-1	TRBJ1-1	once	.	TGCGCCAGCAGCTCCCCAGGGGAGGGCGCCGCTTTCTTT	CASSSPGEGAAFF
TRBV3-1/TRBV3-2	TRBJ2-3	.	TRBD2	TGTGCCAGCAGCTGGACTAGCGGGGATGCAGATACGCAGTATTTT	CASSWTSGDADTQYF
TRBV5-5	TRBJ1-6	once	TRBD1	TGTGCCAGCAGCTTCGGGACAGAAATTAATTCACCCCTCCACTTT	CASSFGTEINSPLHF
TRBV12-5	TRBJ1-1	once	.	TGTGCTAGTGGTTTGGTAAGCGGTGGGAACACTGAAGCTTTCTTT	CASGLVSGGNTEAFF
TRBV3-1/TRBV3-2	TRBJ1-6	.	.	TGTGCCAGCAGCCAAAGTAGGGGTTCACCCCTCCACTTT	CASSQSRGSPLHF
TRBV5-1	TRBJ2-2	.	.	TGCGCCAGCAGCCCTTACCCAAAGGGGCCCGGGGAGCTGTTTTTT	CASSPYPKGPGELFF
TRBV6-5	TRBJ2-2	.	.	TGTGCCAGCAGTTCCTACCCCAACTTGAACACCGGGGAGCTGTTTTTT	CASSSYPNLNTGELFF
TRBV19	TRBJ2-2	.	.	TGTGCCAGTAGTGCTCGACTAGTTGCCGGGGAGCTGTTTTTT	CASSARLVAGELFF
TRBV2	TRBJ1-2	.	.	TGTGCCAGCAGCAAAGAGACAGCTTCCTATGGCTACACCTTC	CASSKETASYGYTF
TRBV10-3	TRBJ2-2	.	TRBD1	TGTGCCATCAGTGCTCACCGGGACAGGGGCACCGGGGAGCTGTTTTTT	CAISAHRDRGTGELFF
TRBV29-1	TRBJ1-2	.	.	TGCAGCGTGGCCGGAGGTGGCTACACCTTC	CSVAGGGYTF